The source of this TCR beta chain is a study of T-cell memory formation after mild COVID-19. Regarding the study as a whole: Clones which contracted sat mainly in CM and EM if CD4+, and in EMRA if CD8+. Whether second-wave clones peaking at day 37 were SARS-CoV-2 specific went unconfirmed.

Germline V lookup: CDR1 SQVTM, CDR2 ANQGSEA. V was clipped by 7 bases and J by 0 bases, with 10 bases between them. CDR3 size: 13 residues. This clonotype occurred a few times. What it recognizes is unknown. One entry per CDR3 protein, called by TCRdb with MiXCR from the 5' RACE reads. The sample holds hundreds of thousands of distinct CDR3 sequences, about 22% seen once. The gene calls are TRBV29-1 and TRBJ2-1; TRBD1 is a possible D gene (5 bases). The sequence was obtained from an adult woman who had mild COVID-19 (a few samples of this study predate the infection). Cell type and time point are not known. The specimen was PBMCs or a T cell subset sorted from them (not recorded which). CDR3: CSAYRSSYNEQFF. The CDR3 nucleotides are TGCAGCGCCTACAGGAGCTCCTACAATGAGCAGTTCTTC.